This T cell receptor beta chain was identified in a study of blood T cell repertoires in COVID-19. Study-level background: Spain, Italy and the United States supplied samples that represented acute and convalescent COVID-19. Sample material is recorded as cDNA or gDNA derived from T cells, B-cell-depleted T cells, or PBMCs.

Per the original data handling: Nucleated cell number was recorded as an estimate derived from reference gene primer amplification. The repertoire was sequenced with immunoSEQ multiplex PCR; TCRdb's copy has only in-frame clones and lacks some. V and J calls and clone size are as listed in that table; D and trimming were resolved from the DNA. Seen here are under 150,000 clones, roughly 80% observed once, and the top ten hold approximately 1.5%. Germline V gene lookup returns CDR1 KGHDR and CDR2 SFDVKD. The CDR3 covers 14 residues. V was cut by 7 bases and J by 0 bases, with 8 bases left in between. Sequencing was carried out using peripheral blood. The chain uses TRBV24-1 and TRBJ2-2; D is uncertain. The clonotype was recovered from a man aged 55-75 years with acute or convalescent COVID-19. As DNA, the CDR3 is TGTGCCACCAGCCCCAGATCGAACACCGGGGAGCTGTTTTTT. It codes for CATSPRSNTGELFF.